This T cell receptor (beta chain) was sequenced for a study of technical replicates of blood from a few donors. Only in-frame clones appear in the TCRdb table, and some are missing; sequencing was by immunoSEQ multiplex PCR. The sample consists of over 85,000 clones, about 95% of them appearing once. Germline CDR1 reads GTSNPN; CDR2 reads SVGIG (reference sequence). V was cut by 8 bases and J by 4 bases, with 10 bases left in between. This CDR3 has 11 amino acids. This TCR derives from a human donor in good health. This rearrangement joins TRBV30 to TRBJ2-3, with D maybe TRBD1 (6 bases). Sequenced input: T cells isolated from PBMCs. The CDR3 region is CAVGGSDTQYF. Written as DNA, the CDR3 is TGTGCCGTTGGGGGCTCAGATACGCAGTATTTT.